Following are 26 T cell receptor beta chains from one sample sequenced in a study of blood T cell repertoires in COVID-19. The assay was immunoSEQ multiplex PCR, and TCRdb's table has in-frame clones only and misses some. Here the sample spans some 220,000 clones, 80% to 90% being singletons. Sequenced: peripheral blood. The receptors stem from a woman in her fifties or sixties who had recovered from COVID-19.

This clone was counted once. The rearrangement links TRBV7-2 to TRBJ1-1; 10 bases map to TRBD1. The V segment lost 3 bases and the J segment 3 bases; nucleotides outside the gene matches: 1. The V gene's germline CDR1 is SGHTA and CDR2 FQGNSA. This CDR3 region has 14 residues. The CDR3, as DNA: TGTGCCAGCAGCTTCGGACAGGGGGACACTGAAGCTTTCTTT. Translation gives CASSFGQGDTEAFF.

The CDR3 here is CASSAAKGSTGELFF. The CDR3, as DNA: TGTGCCAGCAGCGCGGCTAAGGGGTCCACCGGGGAGCTGTTTTTT. J is TRBJ2-2 and V is TRBV9; maybe TRBD1 (5 bases). V was cut by 3 bases and J by 4 bases, with 13 bases left in between. The CDR3 length is 15 residues. Per the germline V gene, CDR1 is SGDLS and CDR2 is YYNGEE.

The count of this clone is one. This chain uses TRBV27 with TRBJ2-1, with a weak D call TRBD2 (5 bases). The germline CDR1 and CDR2 sequences are MNHEY and SMNVEV (reference sequence). Trimming shortened V by 3 bases and J by 4 bases, and 10 bases separated the two germline ends. The CDR3 has 14 amino acids. The CDR3 sequence: CASSFGLRYNEQFF. DNA for the CDR3: TGTGCCAGCAGTTTCGGACTCAGGTACAATGAGCAGTTCTTC.

This chain uses TRBV18 with TRBJ2-7; D is unclear. V was shortened by 1 base and J by 3 bases, with 10 bases between the two germline ends. CDR3 length: 14 residues. Looked up from germline, CDR1 is KGHSH and CDR2 is LQKENI. CDR3 bases: TGTGCCAGCTCACCACGACTGACTCTCTACGAGCAGTACTTC. It is translated as CASSPRLTLYEQYF. The full variable domain, with the rest looked up from reference TRBV18 and TRBJ2-7, is NAGVMQNPRHLVRRRGQEARLRCSPMKGHSHVYWYRQLPEEGLKFMVYLQKENIIDESGMPKERFSAEFPKEGPSILRIQQVVRGDSAAYFCASSPRLTLYEQYFGPGTRLTVT.

V and J are TRBV20-1 and TRBJ1-3; D is uncertain. Trimming removed 3 bases at V and 2 bases at J, with 8 bases between. This CDR3 region has 13 residues. Germline CDR1 is DFQATT and CDR2 is SNEGSKA (reference sequence). The CDR3 protein is CSASVGAGNTIYF. CDR3 DNA sequence: TGCAGTGCTAGTGTGGGAGCTGGAAACACCATATATTTT.

The chain joins TRBV9 to TRBJ2-6; possibly TRBD1 for D (6 bases). V lost 4 bases, J lost 1 base, and 6 bases lay in between. CDR1 and CDR2 (germline): SGDLS, YYNGEE. The length of the CDR3 is 14 residues. DNA for the CDR3: TGTGCCAGCAGCCAGGGGTCTGGGGCCAACGTCCTGACTTTC. Encoded protein: CASSQGSGANVLTF. The whole variable domain, filled in from reference TRBV9 and TRBJ2-6, reads DSGVTQTPKHLITATGQRVTLRCSPRSGDLSVYWYQQSLDQGLQFLIQYYNGEERAKGNILERFSAQQFPDLHSELNLSSLELGDSALYFCASSQGSGANVLTFGAGSRLTVL.

The V and J genes are TRBV15 and TRBJ2-7; tentatively, D is TRBD1 (5 bases). Trimming pared 5 bases from V and 0 bases from J, leaving 14 bases between. The CDR3 is made up of 15 amino acids. Germline CDR1 reads LNHNV; CDR2 reads YYDKDF (reference sequence). As DNA, the CDR3 is TGTGCCACCAGCCTACTGACAGCCTTCTCCTACGAGCAGTACTTC. It translates to CATSLLTAFSYEQYF.

This chain connects TRBV7-3 to TRBJ1-2; D is possibly TRBD1 (6 bases). V dropped 4 bases and J dropped 7 bases, with 13 bases sitting between them. Per germline, CDR1 SGHTA and CDR2 FQGTGA. The CDR3 runs 13 residues. CDR3 DNA sequence: TGTGCCAGCAGCTCACAGGGTCGAGGTGGCTACACCTTC. This sequence encodes CASSSQGRGGYTF.

The chain carries TRBV30 and TRBJ2-6; 9 bases match TRBD1. J gave up 2 bases and V 3 bases, and 14 bases lay outside the gene matches. Germline loops: CDR1 GTSNPN, CDR2 SVGIG (reference sequence). CDR3 size: 19 residues. The CDR3 nucleotides read TGTGCCTGGAGAGGTAGATCCCCACAGGGGGCCCCTGGGGCCAACGTCCTGACTTTC. Residues: CAWRGRSPQGAPGANVLTF.

V gene TRBV2 combines with J gene TRBJ2-3; TRBD2 aligns across 7 bases. V lost 6 bases to trimming and J lost 4 bases; unmatched junction nucleotides: 1. CDR3 size: 12 residues. Germline CDR1 SNHLY, CDR2 FYNNEI. The CDR3 region is CASRGLADTQYF. The CDR3 bases are TGTGCCAGCAGAGGACTAGCAGATACGCAGTATTTT.

This rearrangement joins TRBV9 to TRBJ2-1, with 7 bases identical to TRBD2. The CDR3 is made up of 15 amino acids. Germline V gene lookup returns CDR1 SGDLS and CDR2 YYNGEE. The trim removed 6 bases at V and 5 bases at J, leaving 11 bases unmatched. DNA of the CDR3: TGTGCCAGCACCGTTGGGGCTAGCGGAAACAATGAGCAGTTCTTC. This codes for CASTVGASGNNEQFF.

The genes are TRBV5-1 and TRBJ2-5, with TRBD2 matching over 13 bases. With 4 bases clipped from V and 2 bases from J, the junction kept 5 bases outside the gene matches. Per the germline V gene, CDR1 is SGHRS and CDR2 is YFSETQ. CDR3 size: 16 residues. This CDR3 is CASSPRTSGGQETQYF. CDR3 nucleotides: TGCGCCAGCAGCCCACGGACTAGCGGGGGTCAAGAGACCCAGTACTTC.

V gene TRBV30 combines with J gene TRBJ2-7; 7 nucleotides align to TRBD1. Germline loops: CDR1 GTSNPN, CDR2 SVGIG (reference sequence). V gave up 3 bases and J gave up 3 bases; unmatched junction bases: 5. CDR3 length: 13 residues. For the CDR3, the DNA is TGTGCCTGGAGACCGGGACAGTACTACGAGCAGTACTTC. This translates into CAWRPGQYYEQYF.

This chain links TRBV4-3 with TRBJ1-2, with TRBD1 identical over 9 bases. Germline V gives CDR1 LGHNA, CDR2 YSLEER. The CDR3 runs 15 residues. The junction had 7 bases not matched to a gene; V was cut back by 4 bases and J by 4 bases. The CDR3 nucleotides are TGCGCCAGCAGCCTACAGGGGGCTTTTATCTATGGCTACACCTTC. Its translation: CASSLQGAFIYGYTF.

As to this clone: An end of the junction differs from the germline gene, which may be a read error. The CDR3 bases are TGTGCCAGCAGCTTATCTCCCACTAGCGGGGGATCGAACTTC. It specifies CASSLSPTSGGSNF. The chain links TRBV11-1 to TRBJ2-7; 11 bases fit TRBD2. In germline, CDR1 is SGHAT, CDR2 FQDESV (reference sequence). The CDR3 contains 14 residues.

CDR3 amino acids: CASSRGSNQPQHF. CDR3 coding DNA: TGTGCCAGTAGTAGAGGTAGCAATCAGCCCCAGCATTTT. This sequence joins TRBV19 and TRBJ1-5; no firm D call. There are 13 residues in the CDR3. V was trimmed by 4 bases and J by 0 bases, leaving 4 bases between them. The germline gives CDR1 LNHDA, CDR2 SQIVND (reference sequence).

This clone was seen a few times. The rearrangement links TRBV2 to TRBJ1-1, with 9 bases identical to TRBD1. The V gene's germline CDR1 is SNHLY and CDR2 FYNNEI. V dropped 9 bases and J dropped 4; count of bases not matched to a gene: 9. The CDR3 spans 14 residues. The CDR3 is CASSLTGGPTEAFF. The CDR3, as DNA: TGTGCCAGTTCCCTCACAGGGGGCCCCACTGAAGCTTTCTTT.

This clone was counted only a few times. This sequence joins TRBV6-5 and TRBJ1-5; D gene unclear. Germline assignment: CDR1 MNHEY and CDR2 SVGAGI. This CDR3 is 15 amino acids long. Deletions cut 0 bases from V and 0 bases from J, with 6 bases between. The CDR3 loop is CASSYSYGSNQPQHF. CDR3 DNA: TGTGCCAGCAGTTACTCCTACGGTAGCAATCAGCCCCAGCATTTT.

The chain recombines TRBV6-2 or TRBV6-3 with TRBJ2-5; maybe TRBD2 (5 bases). V dropped 5 bases and J dropped 1 base, with 8 bases sitting between them. The CDR3 is 13 amino acids. Germline V gene lookup returns CDR1 MNHEY and CDR2 SVGEGT. The CDR3 bases are TGTGCCAGCAGTCGAGGGATCCAAGAGACCCAGTACTTC. Encoded protein: CASSRGIQETQYF.

This clone was counted between two and nine times. The J gene is TRBJ2-3, the V gene TRBV7-6; D is ambiguous. Trimming left V 4 bases short and J 2 bases short, with 4 bases between. Germline V gene sequence: CDR1 SGHVS, CDR2 FNYEAQ. The length of the CDR3 is 12 residues. This chain's CDR3 is CASSSYTDTQYF. CDR3 DNA: TGTGCCAGCAGCTCTTACACAGATACGCAGTATTTT.

The V call is TRBV5-8, the J call TRBJ2-1, with 10 bases lining up with TRBD2. The germline gives CDR1 SGHTS, CDR2 YDEGEE. CDR3 length: 12 amino acids. Trimming removed 5 bases from V and 13 bases from J; junction bases left unmatched: 6. This CDR3 is CASRSAGGLQFF. DNA for the CDR3: TGTGCCAGCAGGTCAGCGGGGGGGCTACAGTTCTTC.

The J gene is TRBJ2-7, the V gene TRBV3-1 (or the pseudogene TRBV3-2); D unclear. Trimming pared 0 bases from V and 1 base from J, leaving 7 bases between. Germline CDR1 is LGHDT and CDR2 is YNNKEL (reference sequence). The CDR3 spans 14 residues. The CDR3 region has the DNA TGTGCCAGCAGCCAAGAAAGAGGATCCTACGAGCAGTACTTC. Protein: CASSQERGSYEQYF.

The rearrangement joins TRBV4-3 to TRBJ2-2, with D uncertain. The CDR3 consists of 16 residues. Germline V gene lookup returns CDR1 LGHNA and CDR2 YSLEER. V lost 0 bases and J lost 6, with 14 bases in between. The CDR3 DNA follows: TGCGCCAGCAGCCAAGATAGCACATTGGCTCCCGGGGAGCTGTTTTTT. This translates into CASSQDSTLAPGELFF.

The chain carries TRBV9 and TRBJ2-2, with D possibly matching TRBD2 (6 bases). Trimming removed 5 bases from V and 6 bases from J, with 14 bases in between. The CDR3 runs 14 residues. CDR1 is SGDLS and CDR2 is YYNGEE in the germline V gene. CDR3 region: CASSLSGESGELFF. The CDR3 nucleotides are TGTGCCAGCAGTCTTAGCGGTGAATCCGGGGAGCTGTTTTTT.

The rearrangement links TRBV6-1 to TRBJ1-6, with D perhaps TRBD1 (5 bases). From germline, CDR1 is MNHNS and CDR2 SASEGT. The V gene lost 2 bases and the J gene lost 10 bases, with 18 bases spanning the gap. There are 16 residues in the CDR3. The CDR3 reads CASSETGNSGDSPLHF. The CDR3 nucleotides read TGTGCCAGCAGTGAAACGGGGAACTCGGGGGACTCACCCCTCCACTTT.

This sequence joins TRBV4-2 and TRBJ2-5; TRBD2 aligns across 11 bases. This CDR3 has 17 residues. Per the germline V gene, CDR1 is LGHNA and CDR2 is YNFKEQ. V trimming: 1 base; J trimming: 4 bases; junction bases outside the gene matches: 8. The CDR3: CASSQGVAGGLRETQYF. The CDR3 DNA follows: TGTGCCAGCAGCCAAGGGGTAGCGGGGGGGCTGCGAGAGACCCAGTACTTC.